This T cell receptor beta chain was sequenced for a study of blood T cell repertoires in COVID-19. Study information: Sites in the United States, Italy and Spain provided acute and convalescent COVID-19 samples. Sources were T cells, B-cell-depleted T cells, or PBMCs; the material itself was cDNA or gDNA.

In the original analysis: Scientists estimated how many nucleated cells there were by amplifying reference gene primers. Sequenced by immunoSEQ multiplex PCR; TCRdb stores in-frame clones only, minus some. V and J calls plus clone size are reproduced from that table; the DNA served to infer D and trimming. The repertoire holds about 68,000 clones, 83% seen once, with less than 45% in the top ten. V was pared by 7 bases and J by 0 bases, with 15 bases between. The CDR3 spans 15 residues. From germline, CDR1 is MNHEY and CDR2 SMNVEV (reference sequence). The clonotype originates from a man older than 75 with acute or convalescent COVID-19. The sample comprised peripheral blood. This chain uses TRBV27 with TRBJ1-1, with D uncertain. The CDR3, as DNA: TGTGCCAGCATTGCGGCGGGGAAAATGAACACTGAAGCTTTCTTT. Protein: CASIAAGKMNTEAFF.